This T cell receptor beta chain derives from a study of CD8+CD57+ T cells in acquired aplastic anemia. All patients picked for sequencing had shown, by flow cytometry, an expansion of CD8+CD57+ cells. Study outcomes and limitations: No significant patient-versus-control difference appeared in CD8+ Simpson's diversity.

In its sample, this clonotype was seen many times. The antigen is not known. Investigators profiled TCR beta VDJ and CDR3 from genomic DNA template. TCRdb recomputed calls from the reads with MiXCR, one row per CDR3 protein. The sample comprises about 98,000 distinct CDR3 sequences, about 66% of which are singletons, and 65% rests with the top ten. This TCR came from a human donor with aplastic anemia. The source material was sorted CD4+, CD8+, or CD8+CD57+ T cells (not recorded which) from PBMCs.

In DNA form, the CDR3 reads TGTGCCAGTAGACCCGGGGGACGGAGGAACACCGGGGAGCTGTTTTTT. Translation gives CASRPGGRRNTGELFF. The gene calls are TRBV19 and TRBJ2-2, with D tentatively TRBD2 (6 bases). The CDR3 sequence is 16 residues long. CDR1 is LNHDA and CDR2 is SQIVND in the germline V gene (reference sequence). Trimming pared 6 bases from V and 1 base from J, leaving 15 bases between. Looking up the rest from reference TRBV19 and TRBJ2-2 gives the full variable domain: DGGITQSPKYLFRKEGQNVTLSCEQNLNHDAMYWYRQDPGQGLRLIYYSQIVNDFQKGDIAEGYSVSREKKESFPLTVTSAQKNPTAFYLCASRPGGRRNTGELFFGEGSRLTVL.